The present TCR beta chain was sequenced within a study of cytomegalovirus exposure and HLA in healthy donors. Findings and limits, study-wide: Across donors, most TCRs were seen rarely, yet some public ones were widespread. Three chains linked to CMV were shown in vitro to be specific for CMV antigens. Using a false discovery rate of 0.05, a later analysis showed that 15,000 to 20,000 TCR beta sequences were associated with HLA alleles.

Primers included in the PCR were 60 Vbeta and 13 Jbeta primers. Sequencing was performed with immunoSEQ multiplex PCR; in TCRdb, only in-frame clones are kept and a portion is missing. The table shows more than 95,000 clones, with under 85% occurring only once. For this clone: Its antigen is not identified.

Per the germline V gene, CDR1 is MNHEY and CDR2 is SVGAGI. The J segment lost 7 bases and the V segment lost 2 bases, leaving 6 bases of the junction unmatched. The CDR3 is made up of 14 amino acids. The source material was PBMCs. This rearrangement joins TRBV6-5 to TRBJ1-2; 8 nucleotides align to TRBD1. This receptor was obtained from a woman aged 50 to 65 in good health and CMV-seropositive. The CDR3 is CASSYVQGASGYTF. CDR3 nucleotides: TGTGCCAGCAGTTACGTCCAGGGGGCCTCTGGCTACACCTTC.